The clone carrying this T cell receptor beta chain was counted once. The CDR3 contains 12 residues. V lost 3 bases to trimming and J lost 12 bases, with 15 bases between them. The germline gives CDR1 KGHSH, CDR2 LQKENI. This sample was taken from a study of control samples from healthy donors and cancer patients. Using immunoSEQ multiplex PCR, the repertoire was profiled, and TCRdb retains in-frame clones only, with some absent. The sample records roughly 88,000 clones, approximately 91% being singletons. The sequenced sample consisted of blood. V is TRBV18 and J is TRBJ2-7; perhaps TRBD2 as D (7 bases). This clonotype originated in a woman aged 25 to 39 in good health. The CDR3 DNA sequence: TGTGCCAGCTCACCTGGGGGGGCGACGCCGTACTTC. Amino acids: CASSPGGATPYF.